What follows are 26 T cell receptor beta chains derived from one specimen sequenced in a study of cytomegalovirus exposure and HLA in healthy donors. The PCR contained 60 Vbeta and 13 Jbeta primers. TCRdb's copy holds only in-frame clones and misses some; the assay was immunoSEQ multiplex PCR. The table lists approximately 82,000 clones, around 78% of them singletons. The source material was PBMCs. These receptors all come from a man in his forties in good health and CMV-seronegative.

This rearrangement joins TRBV2 to TRBJ2-1; D is perhaps TRBD2 (5 bases). The CDR3 extends over 12 amino acids. V lost 4 bases and J 4 bases, leaving 5 bases between the germline ends. CDR1 is SNHLY and CDR2 is FYNNEI in the germline V gene. The CDR3 protein is CASSGEYNEQFF. CDR3 in DNA: TGTGCCAGCAGTGGGGAGTACAATGAGCAGTTCTTC.

The CDR3 nucleotides read TGCAGTGCTCTTAAAAACACTGAAGCTTTCTTT. Protein sequence: CSALKNTEAFF. The rearrangement joins TRBV20-1 to TRBJ1-1, with unresolved D. The length of the CDR3 is 11 residues. Germline CDR1 and CDR2: DFQATT and SNEGSKA (reference sequence). V was pared by 5 bases and J by 2 bases, with 6 bases between.

The chain employs TRBV6-1 and TRBJ1-1; TRBD1 is a possible D gene (6 bases). The V gene's germline CDR1 is MNHNS and CDR2 SASEGT. The CDR3 loop spans 12 amino acids. Trimming removed 7 bases from V and 3 bases from J, with 9 bases in between. CDR3: CASKQGYTEAFF. The DNA for the CDR3 is TGTGCCAGCAAGCAGGGGTACACTGAAGCTTTCTTT.

V usage is TRBV6-6 and J usage is TRBJ2-7, with 8 nucleotides matching TRBD2. Germline assignment: CDR1 MNHNY and CDR2 SVGAGI (reference sequence). The CDR3 has 16 residues. V gave up 6 bases and J gave up 2 bases; unmatched junction bases: 12. Written as DNA, the CDR3 is TGTGCCAGCAGGGACACCGGGACTAGGGTACCCTACGAGCAGTACTTC. It is translated as CASRDTGTRVPYEQYF.

The chain carries TRBV12-5 and TRBJ1-1; D unclear. Trimming cost V 5 bases and J 7 bases, with 8 bases left between them. From germline, CDR1 is LGHNT and CDR2 FRNRAP. This CDR3 is 11 amino acids long. This CDR3 reads CASGPLREAFF. The CDR3 coding sequence is TGTGCTAGTGGTCCCCTTCGTGAAGCTTTCTTT.

The chain recombines TRBV7-2 with TRBJ1-1; 9 bases are shared with TRBD1. In germline, CDR1 is SGHTA, CDR2 FQGNSA. The V gene end was trimmed by 5 bases and the J gene end by 9 bases; junction bases not matched to a gene: 4. This CDR3 has 12 residues. CDR3 region: CASSRGQGKAFF. The CDR3 DNA is TGTGCCAGCAGCCGGGGACAGGGCAAAGCTTTCTTT.

The gene calls are TRBV11-2 and TRBJ1-1; D gene unclear. The CDR3 spans 14 residues. Deletions cut 4 bases from V and 10 bases from J, with 19 bases between. The germline gives CDR1 SGHAT, CDR2 FQNNGV. CDR3 in DNA: TGTGCCAGCAGCTACCAAAGAGCCCTGAATCGAGCTTTCTTT. Its translation: CASSYQRALNRAFF.

The chain links TRBV11-1 to TRBJ1-1; tentatively, D is TRBD1 (6 bases). Trimming cost V 4 bases and J 6 bases, with 15 bases left between them. Germline V gene lookup returns CDR1 SGHAT and CDR2 FQDESV (reference sequence). This CDR3 has 14 amino acids. The CDR3 coding sequence is TGTGCCAGCAGCTCCCCCCCAGGGGTGGCTGAAGCTTTCTTT. Translation gives CASSSPPGVAEAFF.

The chain combines TRBV2 with TRBJ2-7; 8 nucleotides line up with TRBD1. V lost 6 bases, J lost 0 bases, and 7 bases stayed unmatched. Germline V gene lookup returns CDR1 SNHLY and CDR2 FYNNEI. This CDR3 is built from 15 residues. CDR3 DNA: TGTGCCAGCAGACAAGGACAGGGCTTCTCCTACGAGCAGTACTTC. As protein: CASRQGQGFSYEQYF.

This rearrangement joins TRBV5-1 to TRBJ2-3; 7 bases are shared with TRBD2. This CDR3 has 17 residues. V gave up 0 bases and J gave up 0 bases; unmatched junction bases: 7. Germline CDR1 reads SGHRS; CDR2 reads YFSETQ. In DNA, the CDR3 is TGCGCCAGCAGCTTGGTCCCTAGCGGAGCTAGCACAGATACGCAGTATTTT. This translates into CASSLVPSGASTDTQYF.

The chain recombines TRBV4-1 with TRBJ2-6; D ambiguous. The V end was cut by 0 bases, the J end by 0 bases, with 6 bases between. The CDR3 is made up of 16 amino acids. CDR1 and CDR2 (germline): MGHRA, YSYEKL. The chain's CDR3 is CASSQDAASGANVLTF. Here the CDR3 DNA reads TGCGCCAGCAGCCAAGACGCGGCCTCTGGGGCCAACGTCCTGACTTTC.

The chain recombines TRBV28 with TRBJ2-7, with 8 positions matching TRBD1. Looked up from germline, CDR1 is MDHEN and CDR2 is SYDVKM. Germline trimming cut 4 bases from V and 0 bases from J; bases unmatched to any gene: 5. CDR3 length: 15 residues. The CDR3 coding sequence is TGTGCCAGCAGTTCCACAGGGGGTAGCTCCTACGAGCAGTACTTC. Its translation is CASSSTGGSSYEQYF.

The chain couples TRBV14 to TRBJ2-7, with D uncertain. CDR1 and CDR2 (germline): SGHDN, FVKESK. With 0 bases removed from V and 0 bases from J, the gap between germline ends came to 6 bases. CDR3 length: 14 residues. This CDR3 is CASSQDLASYEQYF. DNA of the CDR3: TGTGCCAGCAGCCAAGATCTGGCCTCCTACGAGCAGTACTTC.

The CDR3 reads CAWRPPYMNTEAFF. DNA for the CDR3: TGTGCCTGGAGGCCTCCCTATATGAACACTGAAGCTTTCTTT. The V call is TRBV30, the J call TRBJ1-1; no reliable D call. CDR1 is GTSNPN, CDR2 SVGIG, per germline (reference sequence). Trimming cost V 3 bases and J 0 bases, with 11 bases left between them. The CDR3 contains 14 residues. Filled out from reference TRBV30 and TRBJ1-1, the complete variable domain reads SQTIHQWPATLVQPVGSPLSLECTVEGTSNPNLYWYRQAAGRGLQLLFYSVGIGQISSEVPQNLSASRPQDRQFILSSKKLLLSDSGFYLCAWRPPYMNTEAFFGQGTRLTVV.

The chain employs TRBV5-6 and TRBJ1-2; the D gene is possibly TRBD1 (6 bases). Germline assignment: CDR1 SGHDT and CDR2 YYEEEE. This CDR3 has 14 amino acids. V dropped 4 bases and J dropped 2 bases, with 12 bases sitting between them. The DNA for the CDR3 is TGTGCCAGCAGCGAAGAACAGGGAAACTATGGCTACACCTTC. Translating it yields CASSEEQGNYGYTF.

This clone was seen a few times. The CDR3 coding sequence is TGTGCCAGCGGAATCCTAGCGGGAGGGGATGAGCAGTACTTC. It is translated as CASGILAGGDEQYF. The chain joins TRBV6-1 to TRBJ2-7, with 12 bases fitting TRBD2. Unmatched junction bases numbered 9, after V lost 8 bases and J lost 7 bases. The CDR3 spans 14 residues. CDR1 is MNHNS and CDR2 is SASEGT in the germline V gene.

V gene TRBV28 combines with J gene TRBJ2-7, with D maybe TRBD1 (5 bases). Germline V lookup: CDR1 MDHEN, CDR2 SYDVKM. This CDR3 spans 11 amino acids. V was shortened by 10 bases and J by 10 bases, with 17 bases between the two germline ends. The CDR3, as DNA: TGTGCCACTTACGACAGCCCGGGTCAGTACTTC. Translation: CATYDSPGQYF.

The chain employs TRBV11-2 and TRBJ2-3, with 11 bases fitting TRBD2. The CDR3 length is 16 residues. Germline trimming cut 10 bases from V and 7 bases from J; bases unmatched to any gene: 16. Looked up from germline, CDR1 is SGHAT and CDR2 is FQNNGV. This chain's CDR3 is CATQWELAGDLNTQYF. The CDR3 DNA is TGTGCCACCCAATGGGAACTAGCGGGAGATCTGAATACGCAGTATTTT.

This clone appeared once. The genes are TRBV9 and TRBJ1-4, with unresolved D. The V end lost 1 base, the J end lost 4 bases, and 5 bases lay between the germline ends. This CDR3 spans 13 amino acids. Germline lookup yields CDR1 SGDLS and CDR2 YYNGEE. The CDR3 sequence: CASSVNFNEKLFF. DNA of the CDR3: TGTGCCAGCAGCGTAAACTTTAATGAAAAACTGTTTTTT.

This chain joins TRBV29-1 and TRBJ2-7; possibly TRBD1 for D (5 bases). CDR3 length: 13 residues. CDR1 and CDR2 (germline): SQVTM, ANQGSEA. Trimming took off 6 bases at V and 2 bases at J, with 14 bases between the two ends. The CDR3 DNA follows: TGCAGCGTCCGGGTTACAGGAACCTACGAGCAGTACTTC. The encoded protein is CSVRVTGTYEQYF.

This chain uses TRBV6-5 with TRBJ2-7, with 14 bases identical to TRBD2. Germline-derived CDR1 and CDR2 are MNHEY and SVGAGI. The CDR3 is 16 residues long. V gave up 4 bases and J gave up 3 bases; unmatched junction bases: 5. The CDR3 reads CASSSGTSGSVYEQYF. Written as DNA, the CDR3 is TGTGCCAGCAGTTCCGGGACTAGCGGGAGTGTCTACGAGCAGTACTTC.

This chain links TRBV15 with TRBJ2-3; D remains ambiguous. Germline values: CDR1 LNHNV, CDR2 YYDKDF (reference sequence). V lost 0 bases and J lost 4, with 5 bases in between. This CDR3 region has 13 residues. The CDR3 region has the DNA TGTGCCACCAGCAGAGATGTCTCAGATACGCAGTATTTT. Its translation: CATSRDVSDTQYF.

This clone turned up a few times. Different DNA sequences within this sample yield the same CDR3. The chain combines TRBV15 with TRBJ1-5, with D maybe TRBD1 (6 bases). The CDR3 consists of 15 residues. Trimming removed 0 bases from V and 2 bases from J, with 8 bases in between. Per germline, CDR1 LNHNV and CDR2 YYDKDF (reference sequence). The CDR3 protein is CATSRDPGGNQPQHF. The CDR3 bases are TGTGCCACCAGCAGAGATCCAGGGGGCAATCAGCCCCAGCATTTT.

V gene TRBV10-3 combines with J gene TRBJ2-3; TRBD2 aligns across 9 bases. Germline V gene sequence: CDR1 ENHRY, CDR2 SYGVKD. Losses at the gene ends were 3 bases for V and 4 bases for J; bases not matched to a gene: 14. This CDR3 region has 18 residues. Here the CDR3 DNA reads TGTGCCATCAGTGAAAGGGCGGTAGCGGGAGAAGGGGCAGATACGCAGTATTTT. It yields the protein CAISERAVAGEGADTQYF.

As concerns this clone: Other DNA sequences of this sample code for an identical CDR3. V and J are TRBV6-1 and TRBJ2-4; 8 positions agree with TRBD2. The CDR3 runs 17 residues. CDR1 MNHNS and CDR2 SASEGT come from the germline V gene. The V segment lost 0 bases and the J segment 7 bases; nucleotides outside the gene matches: 11. In DNA form, the CDR3 reads TGTGCCAGCAGTGAAGCGCTGGCGGGAGGTGGTGAGAACATTCAGTACTTC. This sequence encodes CASSEALAGGGENIQYF.

As for this clone: Additional DNA sequences in this sample encode the identical CDR3. The chain employs TRBV28 and TRBJ1-1; weak D call: TRBD1 (6 bases). The CDR3 runs 15 residues. V was shortened by 2 bases and J by 13 bases, with 23 bases between the two germline ends. In germline, CDR1 is MDHEN, CDR2 SYDVKM. The CDR3 DNA reads TGTGCCAGCAGTTTACCCGGACAGCCGGGGTCAAGAGATTTCTTT. Translating gives CASSLPGQPGSRDFF.